This TCR beta chain was recorded in a study of blood T cells in healthy people across ages. The CDR3 runs 15 residues. Germline assignment: CDR1 DFQATT and CDR2 SNEGSKA (reference sequence). V dropped 0 bases and J dropped 5 bases, with 14 bases sitting between them. With a J-beta primer mix and a sample-barcoded 5' primer, a second PCR ran 7 to 11 cycles. The template-switch adaptor was a 5' adaptor with 12 random nucleotides. It tagged each cDNA molecule. TCRdb processed the 5' RACE reads anew with MiXCR; each CDR3 protein has one entry. The top ten hold 13% of the sample, which has about 1.1 million distinct CDR3 sequences, around two fifths seen once.

The receptor comes from a man aged 18 to 30 in good health. The gene calls are TRBV20-1 and TRBJ2-1, with D maybe TRBD2 (7 bases). Sequencing was performed on blood. In DNA form, the CDR3 reads TGCAGTGCTAGAGAGGTAGGGGGAGGGGACAATGAGCAGTTCTTC. This sequence encodes CSAREVGGGDNEQFF.